The 15 T cell receptor beta chains in this list originate from one sample, sequenced in a study of control samples from healthy donors and cancer patients. Here immunoSEQ multiplex PCR was the method, and the copy in TCRdb shows in-frame clones only, minus some. The sample holds roughly 80,000 clones, around nine tenths seen once. The sequenced sample was PBMCs. The receptors stem from a woman aged 55-75 years with head and neck cancer.

This chain uses TRBV5-4 with TRBJ1-6; D unresolved. This CDR3 has 15 residues. Between the trimmed V and J ends, which lost 4 bases and 7 bases, there was a span of 15 bases. Germline CDR1 is SGHNT and CDR2 is YYREEE (reference sequence). CDR3 loop: CASSALQGGNSPLHF. The CDR3 nucleotides are TGTGCCAGCAGCGCCTTACAAGGTGGCAATTCACCCCTCCACTTT.

The rearrangement links TRBV19 to TRBJ2-7; 8 nucleotides agree with TRBD2. This CDR3 is built from 15 residues. V was pared by 1 base and J by 3 bases, with 5 bases of the junction left unmatched. Germline V gene sequence: CDR1 LNHDA, CDR2 SQIVND (reference sequence). CDR3 loop: CASSIAGGELYEQYF. For the CDR3, the DNA is TGTGCCAGTAGTATAGCGGGAGGGGAACTCTACGAGCAGTACTTC. Using reference TRBV19 and TRBJ2-7 for the parts outside the CDR3, the full variable domain is DGGITQSPKYLFRKEGQNVTLSCEQNLNHDAMYWYRQDPGQGLRLIYYSQIVNDFQKGDIAEGYSVSREKKESFPLTVTSAQKNPTAFYLCASSIAGGELYEQYFGPGTRLTVT.

The chain couples TRBV3-1 (or the pseudogene TRBV3-2) to TRBJ2-1; tentatively, D is TRBD1 (5 bases). This CDR3 region has 16 residues. Germline V gives CDR1 LGHDT, CDR2 YNNKEL (reference sequence). V was pared by 2 bases and J by 2 bases, with 13 bases between. The CDR3 sequence is CASSQIGHIPYNEQFF. The CDR3 DNA reads as TGTGCCAGCAGCCAAATTGGACATATCCCCTACAATGAGCAGTTCTTC.

The gene calls are TRBV3-1 (or the pseudogene TRBV3-2) and TRBJ2-5; 9 bases fit TRBD2. Trimming at V came to 0 bases and at J to 5 bases, leaving 4 bases not matched to a gene. The CDR3 is 15 residues long. The germline V gene has CDR1 LGHDT and CDR2 YNNKEL (reference sequence). This chain's CDR3 is CASSQDQRGAETQYF. DNA for the CDR3: TGTGCCAGCAGCCAAGACCAGCGGGGGGCGGAGACCCAGTACTTC.

The chain joins TRBV28 to TRBJ2-1; D call uncertain. Looked up from germline, CDR1 is MDHEN and CDR2 is SYDVKM. CDR3 length equals 12 residues. The V and J ends lost 7 bases and 3 bases respectively, with 7 bases between them. The CDR3 sequence: CASMQVYNEQFF. The CDR3 bases are TGTGCCAGCATGCAGGTCTACAATGAGCAGTTCTTC.

This chain uses TRBV7-9 with TRBJ1-5; 8 nucleotides line up with TRBD1. The CDR3 spans 18 residues. Germline CDR1 is SEHNR and CDR2 is FQNEAQ (reference sequence). V dropped 2 bases and J dropped 5; count of bases not matched to a gene: 14. The CDR3 coding sequence is TGTGCCAGCAGCTTAAGTAATAGGACAGGGATAGGGGATCAGCCCCAGCATTTT. Its translation: CASSLSNRTGIGDQPQHF.

The rearrangement uses TRBV5-6 and TRBJ2-2, with 11 nucleotides matching TRBD2. Per the germline V gene, CDR1 is SGHDT and CDR2 is YYEEEE. CDR3 length: 15 amino acids. Losses at the gene ends were 4 bases for V and 4 bases for J; bases not matched to a gene: 3. CDR3 residues: CASSLTSGSTGELFF. The CDR3 DNA is TGTGCCAGCAGCCTAACTAGCGGGAGCACCGGGGAGCTGTTTTTT.

The gene calls are TRBV10-3 and TRBJ1-5, with D unclear. Germline V gene data show CDR1 as ENHRY and CDR2 as SYGVKD. The CDR3 is 12 amino acids. Trimming shortened V by 2 bases and J by 2 bases, and 1 base separated the two germline ends. The CDR3 nucleotides are TGTGCCATCAGTGAGGGCAATCAGCCCCAGCATTTT. It is translated as CAISEGNQPQHF.

CDR3 sequence reads: CASSRITPGYYNEQFF. Written as DNA, the CDR3 is TGTGCCAGCAGTCGAATTACCCCAGGGTACTACAATGAGCAGTTCTTC. This chain connects TRBV28 to TRBJ2-1; perhaps TRBD1 as D (5 bases). Trimming took 5 bases from V and 3 from J, leaving 17 bases between them. Germline values: CDR1 MDHEN, CDR2 SYDVKM. The CDR3 length is 16 residues. Complete variable domain (other parts from reference TRBV28 and TRBJ2-1): DVKVTQSSRYLVKRTGEKVFLECVQDMDHENMFWYRQDPGLGLRLIYFSYDVKMKEKGDIPEGYSVSREKKERFSLILESASTNQTSMYLCASSRITPGYYNEQFFGPGTRLTVL.

Here the CDR3 DNA reads TGCAGTGCTAGTTCCCAGGGGACCGGGGAGCTGTTTTTT. Protein product: CSASSQGTGELFF. This sequence joins TRBV20-1 and TRBJ2-2; possible D gene TRBD1, 6 bases. The V end lost 3 bases, the J end lost 5 bases, and 10 bases lay between the germline ends. Looked up from germline, CDR1 is DFQATT and CDR2 is SNEGSKA (reference sequence). CDR3 length: 13 residues.

The chain uses TRBV5-5 and TRBJ1-1, with D unresolved. This CDR3 region has 13 residues. V was clipped by 0 bases and J by 0 bases, with 3 bases between them. Per germline, CDR1 SGHKS and CDR2 YYEKEE (reference sequence). The CDR3 nucleotides are TGTGCCAGCAGCTTGGGCCTGAACACTGAAGCTTTCTTT. It is translated as CASSLGLNTEAFF.

The chain joins TRBV4-1 to TRBJ2-7, with 7 positions matching TRBD1. The CDR3 is 14 amino acids. The trim removed 1 base at V and 2 bases at J, leaving 2 bases unmatched. Germline assignment: CDR1 MGHRA and CDR2 YSYEKL. The CDR3 region is CASSQGRGTYEQYF. The CDR3 DNA follows: TGCGCCAGCAGCCAAGGCAGGGGGACCTACGAGCAGTACTTC.

This sequence joins TRBV9 and TRBJ1-1, with D unresolved. The V gene lost 3 bases and the J gene lost 2 bases, with 17 bases spanning the gap. Germline assignment: CDR1 SGDLS and CDR2 YYNGEE. This CDR3 is built from 16 residues. CDR3 protein: CASSGPGGGLNTEAFF. The CDR3 DNA is TGTGCCAGCAGCGGACCGGGCGGAGGGCTAAACACTGAAGCTTTCTTT.

The chain is built from TRBV11-3 and TRBJ2-3; 14 bases align to TRBD2. Germline CDR1 reads SGHNT; CDR2 reads YENEEA. Trimming removed 0 bases from V and 3 bases from J; junction bases left unmatched: 8. This CDR3 is built from 19 residues. The CDR3, as DNA: TGTGCCAGCAGCTTAGATTCGGGACTAGCGGGAGTCATGACAGATACGCAGTATTTT. As protein: CASSLDSGLAGVMTDTQYF.

V is TRBV7-2 and J is TRBJ2-2, with D hard to call. The CDR3 is 12 amino acids. Germline CDR1 and CDR2: SGHTA and FQGNSA. With 5 bases removed from V and 7 bases from J, the gap between germline ends came to 8 bases. CDR3 in amino acids: CASSRAGGELFF. In nucleotides, the CDR3 is TGTGCCAGCAGCAGGGCAGGCGGGGAGCTGTTTTTT.